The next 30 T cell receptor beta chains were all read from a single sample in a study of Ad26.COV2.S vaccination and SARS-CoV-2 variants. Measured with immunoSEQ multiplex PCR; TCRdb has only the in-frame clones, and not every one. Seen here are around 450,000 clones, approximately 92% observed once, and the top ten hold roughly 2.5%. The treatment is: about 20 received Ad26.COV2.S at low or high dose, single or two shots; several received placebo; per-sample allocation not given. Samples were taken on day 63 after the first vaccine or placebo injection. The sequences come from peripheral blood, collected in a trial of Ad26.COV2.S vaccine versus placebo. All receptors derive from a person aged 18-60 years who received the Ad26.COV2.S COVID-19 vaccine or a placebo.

The DNA of the CDR3 is TGTGCCAGCAGCTTAGAGGCGGCGTCAGTCTCTGGAAACACCATATATTTT. It yields the protein CASSLEAASVSGNTIYF. The chain uses TRBV7-2 and TRBJ1-3; D is unresolved. The germline V gene encodes CDR1 SGHTA and CDR2 FQGNSA. Between the trimmed V and J ends, which lost 1 base and 0 bases, there was a span of 13 bases. The CDR3 is 17 residues long.

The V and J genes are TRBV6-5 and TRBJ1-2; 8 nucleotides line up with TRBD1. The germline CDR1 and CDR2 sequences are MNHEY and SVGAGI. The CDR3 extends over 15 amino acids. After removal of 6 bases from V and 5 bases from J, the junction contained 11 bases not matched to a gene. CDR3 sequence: CASRPQGAWRYGYTF. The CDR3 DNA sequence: TGTGCCAGCAGGCCCCAGGGGGCCTGGCGTTATGGCTACACCTTC.

The CDR3 here is CASSDYPWARPLHF. The CDR3 DNA follows: TGTGCCAGCAGTGACTATCCTTGGGCCAGACCCCTCCACTTT. The V and J genes are TRBV6-4 and TRBJ1-6; D not resolved. There are 14 residues in the CDR3. Trimming removed 1 base from V and 12 bases from J, with 13 bases in between. Germline V lookup: CDR1 MRHNA, CDR2 SNTAGT.

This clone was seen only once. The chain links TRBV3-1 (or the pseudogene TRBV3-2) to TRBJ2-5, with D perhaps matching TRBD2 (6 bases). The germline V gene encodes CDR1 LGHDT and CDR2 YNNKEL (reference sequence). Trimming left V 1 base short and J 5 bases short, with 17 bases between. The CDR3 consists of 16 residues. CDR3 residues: CASSQGLVGGGETQYF. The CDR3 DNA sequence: TGTGCCAGCAGCCAAGGGTTGGTGGGAGGCGGGGAGACCCAGTACTTC.

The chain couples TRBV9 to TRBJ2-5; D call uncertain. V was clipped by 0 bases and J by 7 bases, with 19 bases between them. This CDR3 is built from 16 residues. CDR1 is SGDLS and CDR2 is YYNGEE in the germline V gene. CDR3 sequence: CASSVEAHLDLGTQYF. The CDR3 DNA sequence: TGTGCCAGCAGCGTAGAGGCCCACCTGGACCTAGGGACCCAGTACTTC.

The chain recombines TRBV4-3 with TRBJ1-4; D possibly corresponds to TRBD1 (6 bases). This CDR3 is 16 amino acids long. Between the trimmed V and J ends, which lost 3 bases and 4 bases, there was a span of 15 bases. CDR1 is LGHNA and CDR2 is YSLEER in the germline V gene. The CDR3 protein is CASSQIGTPFNEKLFF. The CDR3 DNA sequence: TGCGCCAGCAGCCAGATCGGGACACCTTTTAATGAAAAACTGTTTTTT.

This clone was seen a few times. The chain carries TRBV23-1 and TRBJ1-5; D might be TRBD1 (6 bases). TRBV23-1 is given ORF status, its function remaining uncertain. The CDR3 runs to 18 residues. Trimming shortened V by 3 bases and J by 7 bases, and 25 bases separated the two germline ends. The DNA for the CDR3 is TGCGCCAGCAGTCAGTACGGTACACCAGGGGTGGTGGACCAGCCCCAGCATTTT. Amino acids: CASSQYGTPGVVDQPQHF.

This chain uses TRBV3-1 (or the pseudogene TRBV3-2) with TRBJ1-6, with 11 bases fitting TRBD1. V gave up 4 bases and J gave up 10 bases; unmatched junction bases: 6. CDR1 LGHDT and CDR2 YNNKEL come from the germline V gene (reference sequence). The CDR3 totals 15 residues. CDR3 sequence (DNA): TGTGCCAGCAGCCCCCGGGACAGGGGGAAGTCACCCCTCCACTTT. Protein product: CASSPRDRGKSPLHF.

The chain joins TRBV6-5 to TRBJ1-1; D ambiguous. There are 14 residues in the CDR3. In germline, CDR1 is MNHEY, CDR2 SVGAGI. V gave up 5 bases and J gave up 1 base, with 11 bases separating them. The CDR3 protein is CASSLRDTNTEAFF. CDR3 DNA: TGTGCCAGCAGTCTCCGGGATACGAACACTGAAGCTTTCTTT.

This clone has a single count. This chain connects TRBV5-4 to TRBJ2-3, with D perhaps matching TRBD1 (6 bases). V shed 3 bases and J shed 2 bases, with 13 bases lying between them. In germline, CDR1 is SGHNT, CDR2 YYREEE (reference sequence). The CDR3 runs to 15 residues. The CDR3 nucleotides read TGTGCCAGCAGCTCCGACGGACAGACCACAGATACGCAGTATTTT. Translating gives CASSSDGQTTDTQYF.

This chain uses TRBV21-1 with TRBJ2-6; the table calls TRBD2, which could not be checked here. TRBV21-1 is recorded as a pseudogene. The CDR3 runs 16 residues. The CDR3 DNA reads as TGTGCCAGCAGCAAAGTTTCTCTCGTGGGGGCCAACGTCCTGACTTTC. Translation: CASSKVSLVGANVLTF.

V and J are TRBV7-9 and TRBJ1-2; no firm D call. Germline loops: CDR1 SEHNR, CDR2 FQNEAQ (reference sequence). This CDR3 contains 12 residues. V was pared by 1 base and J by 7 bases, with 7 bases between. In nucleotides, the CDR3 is TGTGCCAGCAGCTTAGATGTTGCTGGCTACACCTTC. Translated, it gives CASSLDVAGYTF.

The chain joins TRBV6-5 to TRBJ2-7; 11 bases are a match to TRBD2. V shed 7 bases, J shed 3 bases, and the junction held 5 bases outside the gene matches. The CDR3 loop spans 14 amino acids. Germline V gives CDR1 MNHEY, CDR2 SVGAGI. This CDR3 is CASTVAGGLYEQYV. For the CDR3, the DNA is TGTGCCAGCACCGTAGCGGGAGGGCTCTACGAGCAGTACGTC.

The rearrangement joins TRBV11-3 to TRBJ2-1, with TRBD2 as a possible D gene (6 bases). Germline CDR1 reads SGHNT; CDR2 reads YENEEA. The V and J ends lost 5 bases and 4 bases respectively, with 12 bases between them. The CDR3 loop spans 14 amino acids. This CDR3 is CASSPRGKYNEQFF. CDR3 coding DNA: TGTGCCAGCAGCCCCCGGGGGAAGTACAATGAGCAGTTCTTC.

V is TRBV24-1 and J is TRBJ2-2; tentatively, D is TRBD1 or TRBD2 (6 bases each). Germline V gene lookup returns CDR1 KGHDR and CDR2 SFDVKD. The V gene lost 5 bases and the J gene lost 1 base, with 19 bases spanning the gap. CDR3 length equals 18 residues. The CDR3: CATSGGDLTGLNTGELFF. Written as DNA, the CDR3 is TGTGCCACCAGTGGGGGGGACCTGACAGGATTGAACACCGGGGAGCTGTTTTTT.

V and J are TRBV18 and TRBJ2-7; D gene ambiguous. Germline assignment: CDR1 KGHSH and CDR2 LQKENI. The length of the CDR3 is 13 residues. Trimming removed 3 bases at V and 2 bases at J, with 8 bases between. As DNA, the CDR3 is TGTGCCAGCTCACCCGGCACTACCTACGAGCAGTACGTC. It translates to CASSPGTTYEQYV.

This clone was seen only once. The CDR3 sequence: CASSLVVVGGLFF. For the CDR3, the DNA is TGTGCCAGCAGCTTAGTCGTAGTGGGAGGGTTGTTCTTC. The chain has TRBV7-2 and TRBJ2-1; 7 bases agree with TRBD2. The germline V gene has CDR1 SGHTA and CDR2 FQGNSA. Germline trimming cut 1 base from V and 15 bases from J; bases unmatched to any gene: 9. The CDR3 extends over 13 amino acids.

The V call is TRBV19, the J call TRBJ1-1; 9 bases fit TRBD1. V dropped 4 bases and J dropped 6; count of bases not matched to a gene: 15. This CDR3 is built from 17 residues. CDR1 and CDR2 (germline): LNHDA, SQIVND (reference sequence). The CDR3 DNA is TGTGCCAGTAGTACGCGACGGACAGGGGCCCCCCTCGCTGAAGCTTTCTTT. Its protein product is CASSTRRTGAPLAEAFF.

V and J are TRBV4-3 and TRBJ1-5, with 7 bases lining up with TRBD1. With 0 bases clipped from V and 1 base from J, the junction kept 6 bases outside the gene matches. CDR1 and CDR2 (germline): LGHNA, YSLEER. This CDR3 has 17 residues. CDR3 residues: CASSQDRQGKSNQPQHF. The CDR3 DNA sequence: TGCGCCAGCAGCCAAGATCGACAGGGTAAAAGCAATCAGCCCCAGCATTTT.

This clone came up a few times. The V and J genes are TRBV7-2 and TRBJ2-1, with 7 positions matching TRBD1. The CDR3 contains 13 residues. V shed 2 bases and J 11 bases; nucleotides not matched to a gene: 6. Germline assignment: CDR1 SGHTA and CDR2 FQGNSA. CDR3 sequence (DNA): TGTGCCAGCAGCTTAAAGGGGGCTAGCCAGCAGTTCTTC. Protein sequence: CASSLKGASQQFF.

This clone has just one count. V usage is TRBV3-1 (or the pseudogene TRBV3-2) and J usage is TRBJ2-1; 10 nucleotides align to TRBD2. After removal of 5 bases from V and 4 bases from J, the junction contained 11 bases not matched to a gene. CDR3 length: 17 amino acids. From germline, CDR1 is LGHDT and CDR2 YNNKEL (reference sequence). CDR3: CASSLGASGGSYNEQFF. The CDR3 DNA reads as TGTGCCAGCAGCTTAGGGGCTAGCGGGGGCTCTTACAATGAGCAGTTCTTC.

The CDR3: CASSLLRTGGNTIYF. For the CDR3, the DNA is TGTGCCAGCAGTTTACTGAGGACAGGTGGAAACACCATATATTTT. This chain connects TRBV28 to TRBJ1-3; 7 bases fit TRBD1. Germline values: CDR1 MDHEN, CDR2 SYDVKM. This CDR3 has 15 residues. V lost 2 bases and J lost 3; bases outside the gene matches: 4.

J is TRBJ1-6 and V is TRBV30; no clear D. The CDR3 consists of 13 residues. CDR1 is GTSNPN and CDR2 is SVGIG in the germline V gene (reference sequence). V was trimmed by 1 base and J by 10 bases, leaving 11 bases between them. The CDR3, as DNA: TGTGCCTGGAGTGGGACGGGAGACTCACCCCTCCACTTT. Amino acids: CAWSGTGDSPLHF.

The CDR3 protein is CASSWQLLSSTEAFF. The DNA of the CDR3 is TGTGCCAGCAGTTGGCAGCTTTTATCCAGCACTGAAGCTTTCTTT. The chain combines TRBV6-2 or TRBV6-3 with TRBJ1-1; D ambiguous. Germline lookup yields CDR1 MNHEY and CDR2 SVGEGT. V was trimmed by 4 bases and J by 4 bases, leaving 16 bases between them. The CDR3 sequence is 15 residues long.

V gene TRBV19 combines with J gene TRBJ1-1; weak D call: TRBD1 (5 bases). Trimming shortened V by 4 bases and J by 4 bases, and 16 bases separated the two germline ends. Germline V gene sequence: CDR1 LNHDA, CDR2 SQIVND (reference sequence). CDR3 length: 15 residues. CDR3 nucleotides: TGTGCCAGTAGTACCGGATTCTACGGGGGCACTGAAGCTTTCTTT. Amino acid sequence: CASSTGFYGGTEAFF.

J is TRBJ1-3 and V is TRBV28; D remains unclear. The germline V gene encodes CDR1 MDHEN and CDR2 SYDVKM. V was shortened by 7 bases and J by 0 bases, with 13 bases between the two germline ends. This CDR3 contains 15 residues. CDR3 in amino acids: CASTQAGSSGNTIYF. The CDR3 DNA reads TGTGCCAGCACCCAGGCAGGTTCCTCTGGAAACACCATATATTTT.

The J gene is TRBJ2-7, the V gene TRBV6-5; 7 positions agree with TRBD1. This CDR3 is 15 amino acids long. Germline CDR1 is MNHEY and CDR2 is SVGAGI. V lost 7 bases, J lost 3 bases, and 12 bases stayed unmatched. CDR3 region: CASTDSRQGVYEQYV. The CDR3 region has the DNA TGTGCCAGCACCGATAGTCGACAGGGCGTCTACGAGCAGTACGTC.

The CDR3 nucleotides read TGTGCCAGCAGTCGTCTCATGACAGGGTATGGCTACACCTTC. Translation gives CASSRLMTGYGYTF. This rearrangement joins TRBV28 to TRBJ1-2; 7 nucleotides match TRBD1. Losses at the gene ends were 5 bases for V and 5 bases for J; bases not matched to a gene: 8. Germline V CDR1 and CDR2: MDHEN, SYDVKM. CDR3 length: 14 amino acids.

The CDR3 sequence: CASSPGQGLSNEQFF. CDR3 sequence (DNA): TGTGCCAGCAGCCCAGGACAGGGACTCAGCAATGAGCAGTTCTTC. This rearrangement joins TRBV3-1 (or the pseudogene TRBV3-2) to TRBJ2-1; 8 bases are shared with TRBD1. This CDR3 comprises 15 residues. With 4 bases clipped from V and 6 bases from J, the junction kept 8 bases outside the gene matches. Germline V CDR1 and CDR2: LGHDT, YNNKEL (reference sequence).

CDR3 DNA: TGCAGTGCTCAACGGGACTATGGCTACACCTTC. Translated, it gives CSAQRDYGYTF. The chain combines TRBV20-1 with TRBJ1-2; D is uncertain. Germline V lookup: CDR1 DFQATT, CDR2 SNEGSKA (reference sequence). Deletions cut 5 bases from V and 3 bases from J, with 7 bases between. CDR3 size: 11 residues.